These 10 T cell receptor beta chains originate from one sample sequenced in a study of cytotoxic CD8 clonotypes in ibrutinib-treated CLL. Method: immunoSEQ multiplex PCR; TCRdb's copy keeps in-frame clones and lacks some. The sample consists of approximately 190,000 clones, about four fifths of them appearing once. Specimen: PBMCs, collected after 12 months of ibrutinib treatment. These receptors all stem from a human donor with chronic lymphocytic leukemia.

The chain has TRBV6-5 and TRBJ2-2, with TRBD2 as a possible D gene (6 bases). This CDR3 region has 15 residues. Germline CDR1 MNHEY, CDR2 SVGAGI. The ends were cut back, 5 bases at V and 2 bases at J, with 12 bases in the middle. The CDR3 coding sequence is TGTGCCAGCAGTCGACTAGTCGTCAACACCGGGGAGCTGTTTTTT. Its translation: CASSRLVVNTGELFF.

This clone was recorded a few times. The CDR3, as DNA: TGTGCCAGCAGCTCCAGGGTGAAATTGGGGAATGAGCAGTTCTTC. This gives the protein CASSSRVKLGNEQFF. V is TRBV7-9 and J is TRBJ2-1, with a weak D call TRBD1 (5 bases). V lost 4 bases to trimming and J lost 7 bases, with 17 bases between them. The germline CDR1 and CDR2 sequences are SEHNR and FQNEAQ (reference sequence). The CDR3 has 15 residues.

The chain's CDR3 is CASSASVRDTEAFF. The CDR3 region has the DNA TGTGCCAGCAGTGCAAGTGTACGGGACACTGAAGCTTTCTTT. This rearrangement joins TRBV9 to TRBJ1-1; no definite D call. Trimming removed 5 bases from V and 3 bases from J, with 14 bases in between. Germline assignment: CDR1 SGDLS and CDR2 YYNGEE. This CDR3 spans 14 amino acids.

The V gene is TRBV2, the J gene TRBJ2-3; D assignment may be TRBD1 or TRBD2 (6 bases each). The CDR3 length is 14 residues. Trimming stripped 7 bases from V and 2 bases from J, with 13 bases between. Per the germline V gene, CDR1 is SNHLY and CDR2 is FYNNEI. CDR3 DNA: TGTGCCAGCACAGGGGCGGGAACCACAGATACGCAGTATTTT. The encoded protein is CASTGAGTTDTQYF.

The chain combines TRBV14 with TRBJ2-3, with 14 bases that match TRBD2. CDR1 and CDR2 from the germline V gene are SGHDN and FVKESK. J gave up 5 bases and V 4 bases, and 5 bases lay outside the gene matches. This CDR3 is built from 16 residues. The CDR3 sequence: CASSPTSGGAVDTQYF. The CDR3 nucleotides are TGTGCCAGCAGCCCGACTAGCGGGGGGGCCGTAGATACGCAGTATTTT.

The CDR3 reads CASSAIRPDGGSPLHF. CDR3 nucleotide sequence: TGTGCCAGCAGTGCCATACGCCCCGACGGAGGTTCACCCCTCCACTTT. The genes are TRBV2 and TRBJ1-6; D remains ambiguous. The CDR3 runs to 16 residues. CDR1 is SNHLY, CDR2 FYNNEI, per germline. V was shortened by 4 bases and J by 9 bases, with 19 bases between the two germline ends.

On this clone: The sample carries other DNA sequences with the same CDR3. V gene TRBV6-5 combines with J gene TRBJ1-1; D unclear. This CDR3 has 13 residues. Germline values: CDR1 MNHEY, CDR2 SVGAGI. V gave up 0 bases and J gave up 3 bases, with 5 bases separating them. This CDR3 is CASSYSGYTEAFF. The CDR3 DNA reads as TGTGCCAGCAGTTACTCCGGTTACACTGAAGCTTTCTTT.

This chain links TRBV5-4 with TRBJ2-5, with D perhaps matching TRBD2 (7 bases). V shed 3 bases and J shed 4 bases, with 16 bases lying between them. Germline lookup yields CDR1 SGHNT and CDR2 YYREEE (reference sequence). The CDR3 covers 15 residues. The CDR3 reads CASSSRGGAGETQYF. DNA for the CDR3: TGTGCCAGCAGCTCCAGAGGGGGGGCCGGAGAGACCCAGTACTTC.

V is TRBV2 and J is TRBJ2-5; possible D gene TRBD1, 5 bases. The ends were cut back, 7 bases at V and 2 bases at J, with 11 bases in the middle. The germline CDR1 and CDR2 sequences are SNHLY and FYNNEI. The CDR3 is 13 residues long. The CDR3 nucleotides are TGTGCCAGCATAAGACAGATTCAAGAGACCCAGTACTTC. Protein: CASIRQIQETQYF.

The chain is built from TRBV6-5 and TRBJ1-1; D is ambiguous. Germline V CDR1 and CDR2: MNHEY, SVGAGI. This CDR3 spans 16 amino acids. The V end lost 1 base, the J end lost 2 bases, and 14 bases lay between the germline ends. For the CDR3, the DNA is TGTGCCAGCAGTTACTTCGGGGAAACTAGAAACACTGAAGCTTTCTTT. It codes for CASSYFGETRNTEAFF.